The clone carrying this T cell receptor beta chain was seen only a few times. This sample was taken from a study of early T cells in non-severe SARS-CoV-2 infection. About the study: Bulk RNA from unsorted whole blood was sequenced; chains were unpaired.

The TCR library protocol attached unique molecular identifiers to the individual cDNA molecules. TCRdb re-analysed the 5' RACE reads in MiXCR, keeping a single row per CDR3 protein. Here the sample spans about 81,000 distinct CDR3 sequences, about 6% being singletons. V lost 1 base, J lost 0 bases, and 13 bases lay in between. Per the germline V gene, CDR1 is DFQATT and CDR2 is SNEGSKA (reference sequence). The CDR3 loop spans 17 amino acids. This chain uses TRBV20-1 with TRBJ1-6, with TRBD1 as a possible D gene (5 bases). Sample: whole blood. The sequence came from an adult who was a healthcare worker with PCR-confirmed SARS-CoV-2 infection or an uninfected control (not recorded which). CDR3 in amino acids: CSARVAGQSSYNSPLHF. The CDR3 DNA sequence: TGCAGTGCTAGAGTGGCGGGGCAGAGCTCCTATAATTCACCCCTCCACTTT.